The 19 T cell receptor beta chains in this list originate from one sample, sequenced in a study of blood T cell repertoires in COVID-19. Here immunoSEQ multiplex PCR was the method, and the copy in TCRdb shows in-frame clones only, minus some. This table has under 150,000 clones, under 80% appearing once. Material for sequencing was peripheral blood. These TCRs come from a man aged 80 or over with acute or convalescent COVID-19.

The chain uses TRBV3-1 (or the pseudogene TRBV3-2) and TRBJ1-6; 8 nucleotides align to TRBD1. Germline CDR1 LGHDT, CDR2 YNNKEL (reference sequence). This CDR3 is built from 16 residues. V gave up 2 bases and J gave up 9 bases; unmatched junction bases: 9. The CDR3: CASSQRTGQGTSPLHF. CDR3 nucleotide sequence: TGTGCCAGCAGCCAAAGGACCGGACAGGGAACTTCACCCCTCCACTTT.

The V and J genes are TRBV21-1 and TRBJ1-5; no DNA check was done on the table's D call, TRBD1. TRBV21-1 is a recognized pseudogene. This CDR3 contains 16 residues. CDR3 loop: CASSKEGHRNLHHQHF. DNA for the CDR3: TGTGCCAGCAGCAAAGAGGGACACAGAAATCTCCACCACCAGCATTTT.

This clone occurred once. The rearrangement links TRBV6-5 to TRBJ2-3; TRBD1 aligns across 9 bases. With 4 bases clipped from V and 5 bases from J, the junction kept 7 bases outside the gene matches. Germline V gives CDR1 MNHEY, CDR2 SVGAGI. This CDR3 has 15 amino acids. This CDR3 reads CASSWPTGGEDTQYF. The CDR3 coding sequence is TGTGCCAGCAGTTGGCCGACAGGGGGGGAAGATACGCAGTATTTT.

The V and J genes are TRBV11-3 and TRBJ2-2, with 13 bases matching TRBD2. The CDR3 length is 19 residues. The V gene end was trimmed by 5 bases and the J gene end by 6 bases; junction bases not matched to a gene: 15. Germline CDR1 SGHNT, CDR2 YENEEA. CDR3 protein: CASSQRLAGGRGVAGELFF. The CDR3, as DNA: TGTGCCAGCAGCCAAAGACTAGCGGGGGGTCGAGGGGTTGCCGGGGAGCTGTTTTTT.

The chain links TRBV7-8 to TRBJ2-7; TRBD1 matches at 12 bases. The V and J ends lost 5 bases and 5 bases, in that order; junction bases with no gene match: 4. Germline loops: CDR1 SGHVS, CDR2 FQNEAQ. The CDR3 consists of 14 residues. The CDR3 coding sequence is TGTGCCAGCAGCCACGGGACAGGGGGCGACGAGCAGTACTTC. The encoded protein is CASSHGTGGDEQYF. Based on the CDR3 plus reference TRBV7-8 and TRBJ2-7, the full variable domain is GAGVSQSPRYKVAKRGQDVALRCDPISGHVSLFWYQQALGQGPEFLTYFQNEAQLDKSGLPSDRFFAERPEGSVSTLKIQRTQQEDSAVYLCASSHGTGGDEQYFGPGTRLTVT.

The V gene is TRBV12-3 or TRBV12-4, the J gene TRBJ1-5; no clear D. V was shortened by 6 bases and J by 7 bases, with 10 bases between the two germline ends. This CDR3 spans 12 amino acids. The CDR3 DNA is TGTGCCAGCAGCCGCGGGCGCCAGCCCCAGCATTTT. Encoded protein: CASSRGRQPQHF.

This rearrangement joins TRBV29-1 to TRBJ2-5, with a weak D call TRBD2 (6 bases). The V end lost 4 bases, the J end lost 6 bases, and 12 bases lay between the germline ends. The CDR3 is made up of 12 amino acids. CDR1 is SQVTM, CDR2 ANQGSEA, per germline. The CDR3 here is CSVVRGGKTQYF. The CDR3, as DNA: TGCAGCGTTGTGAGGGGCGGGAAGACCCAGTACTTC.

The J gene is TRBJ2-7, the V gene TRBV19; 11 bases fit TRBD1. This CDR3 is built from 15 residues. Trimming cost V 4 bases and J 7 bases; bases outside gene matches: 9. CDR1 and CDR2 (germline): LNHDA, SQIVND (reference sequence). The CDR3 spells CASSTGTGGGREQYF. CDR3 DNA: TGTGCCAGTAGTACCGGGACAGGGGGAGGAAGAGAGCAGTACTTC. Filled out from reference TRBV19 and TRBJ2-7, the complete variable domain reads DGGITQSPKYLFRKEGQNVTLSCEQNLNHDAMYWYRQDPGQGLRLIYYSQIVNDFQKGDIAEGYSVSREKKESFPLTVTSAQKNPTAFYLCASSTGTGGGREQYFGPGTRLTVT.

The gene calls are TRBV21-1 and TRBJ2-3; TRBD2 is the table's D call, not checked against the DNA. TRBV21-1 is tagged as a pseudogene. The CDR3 sequence is 15 residues long. CDR3 sequence: CASSNLGGGTDTQYF. In DNA form, the CDR3 reads TGTGCCAGCAGCAATCTGGGGGGGGGCACAGATACGCAGTATTTT.

This chain connects TRBV29-1 to TRBJ2-2; 9 nucleotides match TRBD1. This CDR3 has 16 amino acids. The germline V gene has CDR1 SQVTM and CDR2 ANQGSEA. With V trimmed by 7 bases and J by 4 bases, 13 bases remained unmatched. The CDR3 here is CSATKPGQGGTGELFF. The CDR3, as DNA: TGCAGCGCCACCAAACCGGGACAGGGCGGCACCGGGGAGCTGTTTTTT.

V is TRBV11-1 and J is TRBJ1-2; D unclear. Trimming left V 10 bases short and J 7 bases short, with 16 bases between. CDR3 size: 12 residues. Germline V gene lookup returns CDR1 SGHAT and CDR2 FQDESV (reference sequence). CDR3 amino acids: CATGGQRSGYTF. The CDR3 bases are TGTGCCACCGGAGGTCAGAGGAGTGGCTACACCTTC.

The gene calls are TRBV19 and TRBJ2-3, with 9 positions matching TRBD1. CDR1 is LNHDA, CDR2 SQIVND, per germline (reference sequence). Losses at the gene ends were 6 bases for V and 9 bases for J; bases not matched to a gene: 4. This CDR3 is 12 amino acids long. In DNA, the CDR3 is TGTGCCAGTAGGACGACAGGGGGGACGCAGTATTTT. Its translation is CASRTTGGTQYF.

The chain links TRBV14 to TRBJ2-3; 7 nucleotides line up with TRBD1. The CDR3 length is 15 residues. Trimming removed 3 bases from V and 1 base from J; junction bases left unmatched: 4. CDR1 is SGHDN and CDR2 is FVKESK in the germline V gene. The CDR3 DNA is TGTGCCAGCAGCCAGGCCGGGACAGGCACAGATACGCAGTATTTT. This encodes CASSQAGTGTDTQYF.

This chain joins TRBV4-1 and TRBJ2-2, with TRBD1 matching over 7 bases. Germline CDR1 MGHRA, CDR2 YSYEKL. This CDR3 contains 13 residues. The ends lost 8 bases at V and 2 bases at J; junction bases unmatched: 2. The chain's CDR3 is CASWDRNTGELFF. The CDR3 nucleotides read TGCGCCAGCTGGGACAGAAACACCGGGGAGCTGTTTTTT.

V gene TRBV6-2 or TRBV6-3 combines with J gene TRBJ2-7; D is possibly TRBD1 (5 bases). Trimming cost V 5 bases and J 5 bases, with 16 bases left between them. This CDR3 contains 14 residues. The V gene's germline CDR1 is MNHEY and CDR2 SVGEGT. The CDR3 region has the DNA TGTGCCAGCAGTCGCTCAGGGAAATCCCACGAGCAGTACTTC. Its protein product is CASSRSGKSHEQYF.

V is TRBV7-2 and J is TRBJ2-7; possibly TRBD2 for D (5 bases). Germline V gene sequence: CDR1 SGHTA, CDR2 FQGNSA. The V end lost 0 bases, the J end lost 3 bases, and 9 bases lay between the germline ends. The length of the CDR3 is 14 residues. The CDR3 sequence: CASSLASGVYEQYF. Here the CDR3 DNA reads TGTGCCAGCAGCTTAGCTTCCGGGGTCTACGAGCAGTACTTC.

The chain carries TRBV11-3 and TRBJ2-1, with a weak D call TRBD1 (6 bases). This CDR3 spans 16 amino acids. Germline-derived CDR1 and CDR2 are SGHNT and YENEEA. Trimming removed 5 bases from V and 0 bases from J, with 14 bases in between. CDR3 amino acids: CASSNHRESSYNEQFF. The DNA of the CDR3 is TGTGCCAGCAGCAACCACAGGGAGAGCTCCTACAATGAGCAGTTCTTC.

J is TRBJ2-1 and V is TRBV15; maybe TRBD1 (7 bases). This CDR3 has 14 residues. V was trimmed by 5 bases and J by 4 bases, leaving 12 bases between them. Germline V gene data show CDR1 as LNHNV and CDR2 as YYDKDF (reference sequence). The CDR3 DNA reads TGTGCCACCAGCGGCAGGGGGACTTACAATGAGCAGTTCTTC. Translated, it gives CATSGRGTYNEQFF.

This chain links TRBV7-2 with TRBJ1-5; maybe TRBD1 (6 bases). The germline gives CDR1 SGHTA, CDR2 FQGNSA. The V gene lost 3 bases and the J gene lost 4 bases, with 16 bases spanning the gap. The CDR3 contains 16 residues. The DNA for the CDR3 is TGTGCCAGCAGCTTTGGGTCAGGGGCATGGAATCAGCCCCAGCATTTT. Protein product: CASSFGSGAWNQPQHF.